This T cell receptor beta chain is from a study of blood T cell repertoires in COVID-19. Germline V gives CDR1 LNHDA, CDR2 SQIVND (reference sequence). This CDR3 has 14 residues. Trimming left V 4 bases short and J 3 bases short, with 10 bases between. Original processing notes: Counts of nucleated cells, estimated from reference gene primer amplification, were obtained. Profiled with immunoSEQ multiplex PCR; TCRdb holds only in-frame clones, not every one. That table gives V, J and clone size, and the DNA gave D and trimming. The repertoire holds about 120,000 clones, with 85% to 90% as singletons. The specimen sequenced was peripheral blood. The sequence was obtained from a man in his 70s with active or convalescent COVID-19. The J gene is TRBJ1-5, the V gene TRBV19; D is undetermined. DNA of the CDR3: TGTGCCAGTAGTAGGTCGGGGAACAATCAGCCCCAGCATTTT. Translating gives CASSRSGNNQPQHF.